One and the same sample provided the 22 T cell receptor beta chains below, sequenced in a study of CD8+CD57+ T cells in acquired aplastic anemia. Template material for TCR beta VDJ and CDR3 profiling consisted of genomic DNA. TCRdb reprocessed the reads via MiXCR and lists one record per CDR3 protein. The data contain 95,000 to 150,000 distinct CDR3 sequences, over 55% of them singletons. The sequenced patients had an expansion of CD8+CD57+ cells seen by flow cytometry. The sequenced sample consisted of sorted CD4+, CD8+, or CD8+CD57+ T cells (not recorded which) from PBMCs. These receptors were collected from a human donor with aplastic anemia.

This clonotype was seen only once. This is likely a read error, given that the CDR3 carries no conserved phenylalanine or tryptophan at its end. This chain connects TRBV20-1 to TRBJ2-5; D not certain. V lost 0 bases, J lost 2 bases, and 7 bases lay in between. The CDR3 spans 13 residues. The germline CDR1 and CDR2 sequences are DFQATT and SNEGSKA (reference sequence). The CDR3 sequence is CSARDLGQETQYS. The CDR3, as DNA: TGCAGTGCTAGAGATTTGGGACAAGAGACCCAGTACTCC.

J is TRBJ1-6 and V is TRBV15; D is perhaps TRBD1 (5 bases). CDR3 length equals 15 residues. V gave up 1 base and J gave up 9 bases, with 13 bases separating them. Per the germline V gene, CDR1 is LNHNV and CDR2 is YYDKDF (reference sequence). CDR3 sequence: CATSRVSGGSSPLHF. The CDR3 region has the DNA TGTGCCACCAGCAGAGTCAGCGGGGGGAGTTCACCCCTCCACTTT.

The chain uses TRBV7-9 and TRBJ2-4, with D unclear. CDR1 is SEHNR, CDR2 FQNEAQ, per germline (reference sequence). V was cut by 5 bases and J by 5 bases, with 7 bases left in between. The CDR3 consists of 12 residues. In nucleotides, the CDR3 is TGTGCCAGCAGCCCCTCCCAAAACATTCAGTACTTC. Protein sequence: CASSPSQNIQYF.

V usage is TRBV7-7 and J usage is TRBJ2-1; the D call may be TRBD1 or TRBD2 (7 bases each). The V gene lost 5 bases and the J gene lost 3 bases, with 14 bases spanning the gap. The CDR3 loop spans 15 amino acids. CDR1 is SSHAT, CDR2 FNYEAQ, per germline (reference sequence). The CDR3 DNA is TGTGCCAGCAGCCCAGGGGGGGGCAGCTACAATGAGCAGTTCTTC. Encoded protein: CASSPGGGSYNEQFF.

The table lists this clonotype with many counts. The V call is TRBV11-2, the J call TRBJ2-6, with D unresolved. CDR1 and CDR2 (germline): SGHAT, FQNNGV. The V gene lost 1 base and the J gene lost 2 bases, with 3 bases spanning the gap. The CDR3 runs 14 residues. The chain's CDR3 is CASSLVTGANVLTF. CDR3 coding DNA: TGTGCCAGCAGCTTAGTAACTGGGGCCAACGTCCTGACTTTC.

The chain uses TRBV19 and TRBJ1-2; D is ambiguous. CDR1 and CDR2 (germline): LNHDA, SQIVND (reference sequence). Deletions cut 3 bases from V and 4 bases from J, with 6 bases between. The CDR3 has 12 amino acids. The CDR3 protein is CASSMALYGYTF. Here the CDR3 DNA reads TGTGCCAGTAGTATGGCCCTCTATGGCTACACCTTC.

The rearrangement joins TRBV5-1 to TRBJ1-2; D is possibly TRBD1 (6 bases). Trimming shortened V by 4 bases and J by 3 bases, and 10 bases separated the two germline ends. The CDR3 sequence is 13 residues long. The germline V gene encodes CDR1 SGHRS and CDR2 YFSETQ. The chain's CDR3 is CASSLGQYYGYTF. The CDR3 DNA reads TGCGCCAGCAGCCTTGGACAGTACTATGGCTACACCTTC. The complete variable domain, with remaining parts taken from reference TRBV5-1 and TRBJ1-2, reads KAGVTQTPRYLIKTRGQQVTLSCSPISGHRSVSWYQQTPGQGLQFLFEYFSETQRNKGNFPGRFSGRQFSNSRSEMNVSTLELGDSALYLCASSLGQYYGYTFGSGTRLTVV.

The J gene is TRBJ1-1, the V gene TRBV5-1; no clear D. Germline-derived CDR1 and CDR2 are SGHRS and YFSETQ. V lost 4 bases, J lost 1 base, and 8 bases lay in between. This CDR3 has 13 amino acids. The CDR3 sequence is CASSPGPNTEAFF. For the CDR3, the DNA is TGCGCCAGCAGCCCGGGCCCGAACACTGAAGCTTTCTTT.

The rearrangement links TRBV27 to TRBJ2-1; 9 bases map to TRBD2. V lost 4 bases and J lost 4; bases outside the gene matches: 5. This CDR3 spans 15 amino acids. Looked up from germline, CDR1 is MNHEY and CDR2 is SMNVEV (reference sequence). As DNA, the CDR3 is TGTGCCAGCAGTTATAGCGGGAGTGGTTACAATGAGCAGTTCTTC. Its translation: CASSYSGSGYNEQFF.

The chain employs TRBV7-9 and TRBJ2-7; D is unclear. Germline V gene sequence: CDR1 SEHNR, CDR2 FQNEAQ (reference sequence). The CDR3 is 13 residues long. V lost 7 bases and J lost 2, with 12 bases in between. The chain's CDR3 is CASNRGTAYEQYF. CDR3 DNA sequence: TGTGCCAGCAACCGCGGCACGGCCTACGAGCAGTACTTC. The full variable domain, with the rest looked up from reference TRBV7-9 and TRBJ2-7, is DTGVSQNPRHKITKRGQNVTFRCDPISEHNRLYWYRQTLGQGPEFLTYFQNEAQLEKSRLLSDRFSAERPKGSFSTLEIQRTEQGDSAMYLCASNRGTAYEQYFGPGTRLTVT.

V and J are TRBV19 and TRBJ1-2; 8 positions match TRBD1. The germline gives CDR1 LNHDA, CDR2 SQIVND (reference sequence). The trim removed 3 bases at V and 4 bases at J, leaving 7 bases unmatched. There are 15 residues in the CDR3. CDR3 sequence: CASSMGRDRPYGYTF. The CDR3 DNA reads TGTGCCAGTAGTATGGGGCGGGACAGGCCCTATGGCTACACCTTC.

The rearrangement links TRBV6-1 to TRBJ2-5; D call uncertain. V was trimmed by 5 bases and J by 4 bases, leaving 11 bases between them. This CDR3 is 13 amino acids long. The germline V gene encodes CDR1 MNHNS and CDR2 SASEGT. The CDR3 bases are TGTGCCAGCAGTACGCTCAACGGAGAGACCCAGTACTTC. It is translated as CASSTLNGETQYF.

V is TRBV10-1 and J is TRBJ2-3, with D possibly being TRBD1 (5 bases). This CDR3 region has 11 residues. Germline V gene data show CDR1 as WNHNN and CDR2 as SYGVQD (reference sequence). Trimming removed 3 bases at V and 8 bases at J, with 6 bases between. The CDR3 loop is CASSEGVTQYF. The CDR3 region has the DNA TGCGCCAGCAGTGAAGGGGTTACGCAGTATTTT.

This clonotype occurred many times. The chain is built from TRBV5-1 and TRBJ1-1; no definite D call. Germline V lookup: CDR1 SGHRS, CDR2 YFSETQ. The CDR3 sequence is 13 residues long. Trimming left V 0 bases short and J 1 base short, with 4 bases between. The CDR3 DNA is TGCGCCAGCAGCTTGGAGGCGAACACTGAAGCTTTCTTT. Translated: CASSLEANTEAFF. Full variable domain (outside the CDR3, taken from reference TRBV5-1 and TRBJ1-1): KAGVTQTPRYLIKTRGQQVTLSCSPISGHRSVSWYQQTPGQGLQFLFEYFSETQRNKGNFPGRFSGRQFSNSRSEMNVSTLELGDSALYLCASSLEANTEAFFGQGTRLTVV.

This chain uses TRBV25-1 with TRBJ1-1; possibly TRBD1 for D (6 bases). Per the germline V gene, CDR1 is MGHDK and CDR2 is SYGVNS. V was clipped by 5 bases and J by 1 base, with 14 bases between them. The CDR3 length is 15 residues. CDR3 sequence reads: CASSPPGQRNTEAFF. The CDR3 DNA reads TGTGCCAGCAGTCCGCCGGGACAAAGGAACACTGAAGCTTTCTTT. The complete variable domain, with remaining parts taken from reference TRBV25-1 and TRBJ1-1, reads EADIYQTPRYLVIGTGKKITLECSQTMGHDKMYWYQQDPGMELHLIHYSYGVNSTEKGDLSSESTVSRIRTEHFPLTLESARPSHTSQYLCASSPPGQRNTEAFFGQGTRLTVV.

This sequence joins TRBV20-1 and TRBJ2-5; D assignment may be TRBD1 or TRBD2 (5 bases each). The CDR3 covers 13 residues. Trimming took 4 bases from V and 6 from J, leaving 15 bases between them. Germline CDR1 and CDR2: DFQATT and SNEGSKA (reference sequence). Written as DNA, the CDR3 is TGCAGTGCTACCCGGGACGGAACAAAGACCCAGTACTTC. Translated, it gives CSATRDGTKTQYF.

The gene calls are TRBV29-1 and TRBJ2-1; no reliable D call. The ends were cut back, 7 bases at V and 1 base at J, with 2 bases in the middle. Germline V gene sequence: CDR1 SQVTM, CDR2 ANQGSEA. The CDR3 covers 10 residues. Here the CDR3 reads CSESYNEQFF. CDR3 bases: TGCAGCGAATCCTACAATGAGCAGTTCTTC.

The rearrangement joins TRBV10-2 to TRBJ1-1; tentatively, D is TRBD1 (5 bases). The CDR3 is made up of 14 amino acids. Germline V lookup: CDR1 WSHSY, CDR2 SAAADI. Trimming took 6 bases from V and 8 from J, leaving 19 bases between them. In nucleotides, the CDR3 is TGCGCCAGCAGACCGTCGGGTGGGACCGGGGAAGCTTTCTTT. Protein: CASRPSGGTGEAFF.

V is TRBV2 and J is TRBJ1-3, with no clear D. V dropped 4 bases and J dropped 4 bases, with 17 bases sitting between them. This CDR3 region has 16 residues. Germline V gives CDR1 SNHLY, CDR2 FYNNEI. The CDR3 reads CASSVVDTLIGNTIYF. DNA for the CDR3: TGTGCCAGCAGTGTAGTAGATACCCTCATCGGAAACACCATATATTTT.

V gene TRBV20-1 combines with J gene TRBJ2-1, with D possibly called TRBD1 or TRBD2 (6 bases each). The CDR3 loop spans 14 amino acids. V was shortened by 7 bases and J by 4 bases, with 17 bases between the two germline ends. Germline lookup yields CDR1 DFQATT and CDR2 SNEGSKA (reference sequence). Written as DNA, the CDR3 is TGCAGTGTGAGGCCCCGAGGGGGGTACAATGAGCAGTTCTTC. Its translation is CSVRPRGGYNEQFF.

For this clonotype: Relative to the germline gene, one junction end is altered; a read error may explain this. The rearrangement links TRBV7-7 to TRBJ2-5; a possible D gene is TRBD2 (6 bases). In germline, CDR1 is SSHAT, CDR2 FNYEAQ (reference sequence). The CDR3 has 15 amino acids. The CDR3 region is CASSPGRRTKETQYF. In nucleotides, the CDR3 is TGTGCTAGCAGCCCTGGGCGACGGACTAAAGAGACCCAGTACTTC.

This clonotype was picked up a small number of times. V is TRBV15 and J is TRBJ1-4, with D unresolved. The ends were cut back, 8 bases at V and 17 bases at J, with 18 bases in the middle. This CDR3 has 11 residues. CDR1 is LNHNV and CDR2 is YYDKDF in the germline V gene (reference sequence). The CDR3 loop is CATGSTRAKFF. For the CDR3, the DNA is TGTGCCACCGGATCCACGCGGGCCAAATTTTTT. Based on the CDR3 plus reference TRBV15 and TRBJ1-4, the full variable domain is DAMVIQNPRYQVTQFGKPVTLSCSQTLNHNVMYWYQQKSSQAPKLLFHYYDKDFNNEADTPDNFQSRRPNTSFCFLDIRSPGLGDTAMYLCATGSTRAKFFGSGTQLSVL.